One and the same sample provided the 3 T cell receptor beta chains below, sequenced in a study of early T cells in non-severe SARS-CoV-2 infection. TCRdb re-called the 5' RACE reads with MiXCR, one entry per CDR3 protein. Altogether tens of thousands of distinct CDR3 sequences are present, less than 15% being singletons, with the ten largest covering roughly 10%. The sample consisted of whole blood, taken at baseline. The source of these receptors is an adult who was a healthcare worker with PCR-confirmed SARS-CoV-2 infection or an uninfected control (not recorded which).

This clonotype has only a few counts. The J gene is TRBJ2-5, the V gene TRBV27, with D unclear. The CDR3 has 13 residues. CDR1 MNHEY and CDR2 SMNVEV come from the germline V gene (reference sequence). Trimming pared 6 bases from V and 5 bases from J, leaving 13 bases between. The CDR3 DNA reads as TGTGCCAGCAGAAAAGGAAGGATTGAGACCCAGTACTTC. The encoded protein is CASRKGRIETQYF.

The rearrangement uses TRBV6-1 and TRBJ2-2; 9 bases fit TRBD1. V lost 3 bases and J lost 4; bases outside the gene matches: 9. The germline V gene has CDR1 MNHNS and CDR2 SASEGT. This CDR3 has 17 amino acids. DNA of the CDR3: TGTGCCAGCAGTGACACACAGGGGGCTAAGGGCACCGGGGAGCTGTTTTTT. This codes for CASSDTQGAKGTGELFF.

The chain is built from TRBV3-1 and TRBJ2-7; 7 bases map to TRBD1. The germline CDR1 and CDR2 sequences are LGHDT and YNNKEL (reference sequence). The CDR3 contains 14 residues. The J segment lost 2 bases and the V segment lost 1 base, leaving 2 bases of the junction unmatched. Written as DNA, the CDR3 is TGTGCCAGCAGCCAAGTAGGACAGGCCTACGAGCAGTACTTC. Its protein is CASSQVGQAYEQYF.